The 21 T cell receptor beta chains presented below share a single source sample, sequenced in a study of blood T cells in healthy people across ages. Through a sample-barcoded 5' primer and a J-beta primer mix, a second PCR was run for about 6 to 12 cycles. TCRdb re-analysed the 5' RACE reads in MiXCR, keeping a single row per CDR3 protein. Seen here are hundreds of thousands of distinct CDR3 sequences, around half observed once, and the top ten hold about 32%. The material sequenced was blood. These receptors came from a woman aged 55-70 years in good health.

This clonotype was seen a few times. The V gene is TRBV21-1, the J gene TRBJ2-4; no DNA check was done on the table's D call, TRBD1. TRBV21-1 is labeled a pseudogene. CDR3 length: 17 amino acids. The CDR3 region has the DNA TGTGCCAGCAGCCCCGGGACAGGGGGAGTCGGGAAGAACATTCAGTACTTC. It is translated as CASSPGTGGVGKNIQYF.

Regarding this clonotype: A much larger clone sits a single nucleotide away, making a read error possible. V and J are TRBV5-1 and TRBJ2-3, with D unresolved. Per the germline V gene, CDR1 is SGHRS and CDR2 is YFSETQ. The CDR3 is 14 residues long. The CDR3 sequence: CANSPTERTDTQYF. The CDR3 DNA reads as TGCGCCAACAGCCCTACGGAACGTACAGATACGCAGTATTTT.

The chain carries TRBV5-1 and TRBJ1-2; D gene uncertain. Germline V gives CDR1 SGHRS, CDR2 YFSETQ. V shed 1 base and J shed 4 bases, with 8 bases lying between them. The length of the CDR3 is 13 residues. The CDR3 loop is CASSLYQSYGYTF. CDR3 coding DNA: TGCGCCAGCAGCTTGTATCAGTCCTATGGCTACACCTTC.

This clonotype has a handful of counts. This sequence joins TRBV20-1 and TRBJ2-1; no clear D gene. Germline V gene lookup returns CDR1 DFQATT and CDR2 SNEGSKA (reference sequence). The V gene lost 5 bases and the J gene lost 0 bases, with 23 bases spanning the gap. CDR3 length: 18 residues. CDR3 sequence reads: CSAVSRLGKLASYNEQFF. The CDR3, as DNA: TGCAGTGCTGTAAGCAGGCTTGGCAAATTGGCCTCCTACAATGAGCAGTTCTTC.

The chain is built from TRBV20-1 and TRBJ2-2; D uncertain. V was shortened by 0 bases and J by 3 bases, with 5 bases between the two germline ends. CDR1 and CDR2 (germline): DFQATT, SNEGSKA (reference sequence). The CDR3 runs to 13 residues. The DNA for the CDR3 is TGCAGTGCTAGAGATCGGGACACCGGGGAGCTGTTTTTT. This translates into CSARDRDTGELFF.

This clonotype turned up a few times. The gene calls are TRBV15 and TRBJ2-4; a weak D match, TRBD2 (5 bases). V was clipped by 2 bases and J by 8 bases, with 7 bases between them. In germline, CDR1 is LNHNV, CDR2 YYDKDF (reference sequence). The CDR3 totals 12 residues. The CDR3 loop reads CATSRTGDIQYF. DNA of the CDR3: TGTGCCACCAGCAGAACCGGGGACATTCAGTACTTC. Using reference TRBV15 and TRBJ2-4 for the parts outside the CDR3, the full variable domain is DAMVIQNPRYQVTQFGKPVTLSCSQTLNHNVMYWYQQKSSQAPKLLFHYYDKDFNNEADTPDNFQSRRPNTSFCFLDIRSPGLGDTAMYLCATSRTGDIQYFGAGTRLSVL.

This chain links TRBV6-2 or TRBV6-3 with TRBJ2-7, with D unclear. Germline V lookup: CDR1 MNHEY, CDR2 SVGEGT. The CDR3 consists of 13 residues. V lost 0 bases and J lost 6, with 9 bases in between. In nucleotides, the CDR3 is TGTGCCAGCAGTTACTCGATGTATCGCGAGCAGTACTTC. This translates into CASSYSMYREQYF.

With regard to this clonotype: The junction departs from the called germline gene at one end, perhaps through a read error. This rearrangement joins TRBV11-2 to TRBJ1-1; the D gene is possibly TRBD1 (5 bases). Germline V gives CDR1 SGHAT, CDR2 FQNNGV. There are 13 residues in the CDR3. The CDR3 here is CASSLGLNTGAFF. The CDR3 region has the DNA TGTGCCAGCAGCCTGGGGCTAAACACTGGAGCTTTCTTT.

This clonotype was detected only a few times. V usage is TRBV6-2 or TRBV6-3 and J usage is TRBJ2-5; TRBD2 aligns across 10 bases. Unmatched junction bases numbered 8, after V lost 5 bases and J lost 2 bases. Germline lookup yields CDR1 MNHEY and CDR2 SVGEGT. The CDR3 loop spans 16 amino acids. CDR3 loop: CASSRSGLAPQETQYF. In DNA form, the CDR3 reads TGTGCCAGCAGTAGGTCGGGACTAGCGCCTCAAGAGACCCAGTACTTC.

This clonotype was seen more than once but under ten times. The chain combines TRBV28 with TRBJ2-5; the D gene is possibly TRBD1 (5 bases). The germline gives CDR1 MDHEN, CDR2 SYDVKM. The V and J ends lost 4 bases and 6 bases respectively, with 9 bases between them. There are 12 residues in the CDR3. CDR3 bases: TGTGCCAGCAGTTCCAGGGTGAAGACCCAGTACTTC. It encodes CASSSRVKTQYF.

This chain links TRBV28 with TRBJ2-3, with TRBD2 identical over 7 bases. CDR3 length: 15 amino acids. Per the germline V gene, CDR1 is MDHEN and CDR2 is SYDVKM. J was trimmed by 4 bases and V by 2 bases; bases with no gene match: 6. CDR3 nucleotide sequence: TGTGCCAGCAGTTTAGTCCGGGAGGCGGCAGATACGCAGTATTTT. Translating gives CASSLVREAADTQYF. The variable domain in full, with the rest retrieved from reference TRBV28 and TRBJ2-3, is DVKVTQSSRYLVKRTGEKVFLECVQDMDHENMFWYRQDPGLGLRLIYFSYDVKMKEKGDIPEGYSVSREKKERFSLILESASTNQTSMYLCASSLVREAADTQYFGPGTRLTVL.

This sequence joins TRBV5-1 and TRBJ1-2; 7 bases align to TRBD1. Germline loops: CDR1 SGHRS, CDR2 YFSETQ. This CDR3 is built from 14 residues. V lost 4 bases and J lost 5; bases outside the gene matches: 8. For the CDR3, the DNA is TGCGCCAGCAGCCCCGACAGGGAGGCATATGGCTACACCTTC. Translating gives CASSPDREAYGYTF. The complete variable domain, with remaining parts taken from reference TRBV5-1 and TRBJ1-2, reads KAGVTQTPRYLIKTRGQQVTLSCSPISGHRSVSWYQQTPGQGLQFLFEYFSETQRNKGNFPGRFSGRQFSNSRSEMNVSTLELGDSALYLCASSPDREAYGYTFGSGTRLTVV.

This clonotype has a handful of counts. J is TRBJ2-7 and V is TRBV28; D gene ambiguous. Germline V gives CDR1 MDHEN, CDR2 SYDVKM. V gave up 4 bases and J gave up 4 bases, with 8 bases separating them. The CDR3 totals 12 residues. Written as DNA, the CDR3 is TGTGCCAGCAGTTCTAATCTTTACGAGCAGTACTTC. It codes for CASSSNLYEQYF.

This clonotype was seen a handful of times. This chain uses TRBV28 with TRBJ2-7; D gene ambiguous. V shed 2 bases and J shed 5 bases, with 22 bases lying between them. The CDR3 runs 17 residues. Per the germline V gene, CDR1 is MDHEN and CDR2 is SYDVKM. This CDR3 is CASSLPRSTQPSNEQYF. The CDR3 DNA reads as TGTGCCAGCAGTTTACCCCGATCGACTCAACCAAGCAACGAGCAGTACTTC. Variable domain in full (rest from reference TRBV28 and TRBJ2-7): DVKVTQSSRYLVKRTGEKVFLECVQDMDHENMFWYRQDPGLGLRLIYFSYDVKMKEKGDIPEGYSVSREKKERFSLILESASTNQTSMYLCASSLPRSTQPSNEQYFGPGTRLTVT.

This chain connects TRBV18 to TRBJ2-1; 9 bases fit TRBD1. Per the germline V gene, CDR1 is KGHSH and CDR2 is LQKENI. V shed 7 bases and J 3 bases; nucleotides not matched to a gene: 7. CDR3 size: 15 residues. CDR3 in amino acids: CASWTGTGIYNEQFF. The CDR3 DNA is TGTGCCAGCTGGACCGGGACAGGGATCTACAATGAGCAGTTCTTC.

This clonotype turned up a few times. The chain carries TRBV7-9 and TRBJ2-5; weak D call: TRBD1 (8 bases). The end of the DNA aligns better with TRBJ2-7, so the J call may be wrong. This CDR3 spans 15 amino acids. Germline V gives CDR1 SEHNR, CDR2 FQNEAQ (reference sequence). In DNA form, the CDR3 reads TGTGCCAGCAGCACGGGGGGCAGGGGGCGTTACGAGCAGTACTTC. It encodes CASSTGGRGRYEQYF.

DNA of the CDR3: TGTGCCTGGTGCCCGACTAGCGGAAGCTCCTACAATGAGCAGTTCTTC. Amino acid sequence: CAWCPTSGSSYNEQFF. This sequence joins TRBV30 and TRBJ2-1, with TRBD2 matching over 9 bases. With V trimmed by 5 bases and J by 0 bases, 8 bases remained unmatched. CDR3 size: 16 residues. Germline values: CDR1 GTSNPN, CDR2 SVGIG (reference sequence).

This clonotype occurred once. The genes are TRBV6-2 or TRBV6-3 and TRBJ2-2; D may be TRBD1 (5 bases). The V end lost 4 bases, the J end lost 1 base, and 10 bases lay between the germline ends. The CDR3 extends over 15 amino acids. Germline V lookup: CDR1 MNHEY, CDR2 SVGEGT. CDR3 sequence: CASSSGFRNTGELFF. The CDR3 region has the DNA TGTGCCAGCAGTTCAGGGTTCAGGAACACCGGGGAGCTGTTTTTT.

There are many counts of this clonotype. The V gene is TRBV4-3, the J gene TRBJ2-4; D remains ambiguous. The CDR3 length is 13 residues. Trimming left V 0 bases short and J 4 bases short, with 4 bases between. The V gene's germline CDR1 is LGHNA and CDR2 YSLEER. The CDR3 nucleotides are TGCGCCAGCAGCCAAGATCCGAAAAACATTCAGTACTTC. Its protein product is CASSQDPKNIQYF.

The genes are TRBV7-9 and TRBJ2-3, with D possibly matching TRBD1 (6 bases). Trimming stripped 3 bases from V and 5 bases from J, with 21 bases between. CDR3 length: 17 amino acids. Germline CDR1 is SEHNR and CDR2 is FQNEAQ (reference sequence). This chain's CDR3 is CASSFKERGTTGDTQYF. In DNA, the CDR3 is TGTGCCAGCAGCTTCAAGGAAAGGGGGACCACGGGAGATACGCAGTATTTT.

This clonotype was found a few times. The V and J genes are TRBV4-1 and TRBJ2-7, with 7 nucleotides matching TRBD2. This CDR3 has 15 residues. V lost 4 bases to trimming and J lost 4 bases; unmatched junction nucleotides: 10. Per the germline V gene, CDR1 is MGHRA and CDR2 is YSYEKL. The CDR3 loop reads CASSPRVAGSYEQYF. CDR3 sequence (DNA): TGCGCCAGCAGCCCCCGGGTAGCGGGTTCGTACGAGCAGTACTTC.